This entry concerns a single TCR beta chain. Its antigen is unknown. Per-base qualities were not stored, and no clone one base away is much larger. Healthy HIV-negative adults with no recently reported acute infections or vaccinations were included as donors. Every donor was a Caucasian adult residing in Nashville, Tennessee, USA. In the unsorted samples, roughly 90 million PBMCs were counted, and genomic DNA was extracted using the QIAamp DNA Blood Mini kit. Blood was obtained by leukapheresis, after which PBMCs were separated by Ficoll-Histopaque density gradient centrifugation and cryopreserved in liquid nitrogen vapor phase. The data were obtained in a study of shared clonotypes between healthy human individuals (dated by TCRdb to 2018 to 2021). Background on the whole study: The cohort included a few men and a couple of women between 18 and 49 years of age. To estimate repertoire size and how much clonotype sharing occurs between individuals, the study deeply sequenced the blood TCR repertoires of about five healthy adults. Different laboratories and diverse techniques were used to prepare libraries and sequence TCR repertoires, to increase sequencing depth and limit assay-specific biases. Per donor, leukapheresis produced somewhere between about 0.94 and 9.5 billion PBMCs.

Results and caveats for the whole study, not just this receptor: Pairwise subsampling led to the expectation that sequencing depth would affect the degree of clonotype sharing among donors. Sampling was limited to blood, and TCR repertoires in tissue likely differ from TCR repertoires in blood. The small number of donors limited the genetic and exposure-history diversity represented.

The CDR1 and CDR2 encoded by the germline V gene are SQVTM and ANQGSEA. The V end loses 2 bases and the J end loses 10 bases, and a stretch of 11 bases separates them. The CDR3, cysteine through phenylalanine, is 11 amino acids long. Only the CDR3 region is kept as DNA, spanning 33 bases read in frame from base 1. TCR CDR3 regions were amplified from genomic DNA by multiplex PCR using the deep immunoSEQ assay. Extracted genomic DNA from each cell subset was distributed evenly across all wells of several immunoSEQ 96-well plates, and each plate was treated as a replicate. For unsorted PBMC, approximately 290 ng genomic DNA, equal to 25,000 to 35,000 T cell genomes, was loaded into each replicate PCR. Unsorted PBMC genomic DNA was sequenced across ten immunoSEQ deep assay plates. The purified libraries were quantified using a Qubit 3.0 fluorometer, sized with a Bioanalyzer 2100, and then quantified again using the KAPA Library Quantification kit. A separate single-read 150-cycle Illumina NextSeq 550 flow cell was used to sequence each immunoSEQ 96-well plate. The authors' pipeline ran thus. Because the immunoSEQ output held only junctional sequences and lacked quality scores, the filtering could not match the filtering applied to full-length reads. Sequences were annotated with PyIR, a Python wrapper for IgBLAST v1.9, and V/J genes and CDR3 were assigned using IMGT germline references. Any read was removed if the V/J assignment was weak (E-value above 1e-6), the CDR3 was missing, or the read contained stop codons, out-of-frame junctions, or ambiguous translated residues. V3J clonotypes were defined by identical inferred V gene, J gene, and CDR3 amino acid sequence. The percentage overlap between two repertoires was calculated by dividing the number of shared unique clonotypes by the size of the smaller repertoire. Richness of each repertoire was evaluated using RTK rarefaction, the Chao1 estimator, and Recon v2.1 estimates of unobserved clonotypes. TCRdb retrieved this table from immuneACCESS and kept in-frame rearrangements only. Not all clones are present; in checked studies, unresolved V genes account for under half, and no reason is known for the remainder. V and J calls and clone size follow that table, whereas D and trimming were derived from the DNA. Present in this sample are some 96,000 clones, roughly half of which were seen just once. The top ten clonotypes cover over 12% of the sample.

The receptor's source is a woman in her thirties or forties in good health. Some clones in this sample may be carry-over from other donors' samples. Sample: PBMCs. The chain is assembled from TRBV29-1 and TRBJ1-1; a tentative D call is TRBD1 (6 bases match). CDR3 loop: CSVEKDSRAFF. The DNA reads TGCAGCGTTGAAAAGGACAGCCGAGCTTTCTTT.